This TCR beta chain comes out of a study of blood T cell repertoires in COVID-19. The CDR3 is made up of 12 amino acids. Between the trimmed V and J ends, which lost 6 bases and 3 bases, there was a span of 8 bases. Authors' processing steps: How many nucleated cells were present was estimated from reference gene primer amplification. TCRdb keeps only in-frame clones here, not all; method: immunoSEQ multiplex PCR. The DNA gave D and trimming, while V, J and clone size come from that table. The repertoire includes 190,000 or so clones, 80% to 90% of them detected once, and around 2.5% sits in the top ten.

The sequence was collected from a man aged 35-49 years with active or convalescent COVID-19. The chain is built from TRBV12-3 or TRBV12-4 and TRBJ1-1; maybe TRBD1 (6 bases). Sequencing was done on a sample of peripheral blood. In nucleotides, the CDR3 is TGTGCCAGCAGAGGGGGTTACACTGAAGCTTTCTTT. Translation: CASRGGYTEAFF.